This T cell receptor beta chain comes out of a study of identifying expanded T cells in peripheral blood. Study outcomes and limitations: Differentially abundant clones: about 1.2 between replicates, about 17 at around 14 days, 19 to 20 at four. Two-week clone count variance significantly increased as total template count grew.

Only in-frame clones appear in the TCRdb table, and some are missing; sequencing was by immunoSEQ multiplex PCR. Of about 130,000 clones in the sample, 75% to 90% were seen once. V lost 2 bases to trimming and J lost 7 bases, with 18 bases between them. Germline CDR1 reads MDHEN; CDR2 reads SYDVKM. The length of the CDR3 is 16 residues. As for this clone: Its antigen is currently unknown.

No infections or other immune events were documented during collection. The sequence derives from a person aged 18 to 75 in good health. The sample comprised blood. The gene calls are TRBV28 and TRBJ1-5, with D maybe TRBD1 (5 bases). The CDR3 loop reads CASSLSLRDWDQPQHF. The CDR3 nucleotides read TGTGCCAGCAGTTTAAGTCTCAGGGATTGGGACCAGCCCCAGCATTTT.